A single sample gave rise to the 21 T cell receptor beta chains below, sequenced in a study of OX40 agonist ivuxolimab in advanced cancers. Library method: the immunoSEQ multiplex PCR assay. TCRdb took this table from immuneACCESS and kept in-frame rearrangements with V and J called. Such tables lack part of the clones; where checked against another copy, unresolved V genes explain under half of the gap, and the rest is unexplained. The sample table records about 64,000 clones; around four fifths of these occur just once. Roughly 9.8% of the sample is taken by the ten largest. The source material was CD4+ or CD8+ T cells sorted from blood, sampled in a trial of the OX40 agonist ivuxolimab. The receptors were gathered from an adult with an advanced solid tumor such as melanoma, head and neck, liver or kidney cancer.

The chain combines TRBV7-9 with TRBJ2-7; 8 bases agree with TRBD1. The length of the CDR3 is 16 residues. The germline CDR1 and CDR2 sequences are SEHNR and FQNEAQ (reference sequence). Germline trimming cut 4 bases from V and 2 bases from J; bases unmatched to any gene: 10. For the CDR3, the DNA is TGTGCCAGCAGCTGGCCCAAGGACAGGGATACCTACGAGCAGTACTTC. This gives the protein CASSWPKDRDTYEQYF. The full variable domain, in which reference TRBV7-9 and TRBJ2-7 provide the parts outside the CDR3, is DTGVSQNPRHKITKRGQNVTFRCDPISEHNRLYWYRQTLGQGPEFLTYFQNEAQLEKSRLLSDRFSAERPKGSFSTLEIQRTEQGDSAMYLCASSWPKDRDTYEQYFGPGTRLTVT.

On this clone: A junction boundary mismatches the germline segment, possibly from a read error. The identical CDR3 is also encoded by other nucleotide sequences in the sample. The rearrangement joins TRBV19 to TRBJ2-7; D call uncertain. CDR3 length: 12 residues. Germline-derived CDR1 and CDR2 are LNHDA and SQIVND (reference sequence). The CDR3: CASSHIGSEQYF. The CDR3 nucleotides read TGCGCCAGTAGCCATATCGGTAGCGAGCAGTACTTC.

The chain is built from TRBV2 and TRBJ2-7; D may be TRBD1 (7 bases). The CDR3 length is 15 residues. In germline, CDR1 is SNHLY, CDR2 FYNNEI. V was trimmed by 9 bases and J by 1 base, leaving 19 bases between them. The DNA for the CDR3 is TGTGCCAGTAGGGAGCAGGGGGGTAAATCCTACGAGCAGTACTTC. This gives the protein CASREQGGKSYEQYF.

This clone came up a few times. The genes are TRBV6-5 and TRBJ2-1; 7 nucleotides agree with TRBD1. Trimming removed 7 bases from V and 1 base from J; junction bases left unmatched: 7. Germline values: CDR1 MNHEY, CDR2 SVGAGI. The CDR3 totals 15 residues. DNA for the CDR3: TGTGCCAGCATGAAGGGACAGCGTTCCTACAATGAGCAGTTCTTC. Translation: CASMKGQRSYNEQFF.

The rearrangement uses TRBV9 and TRBJ2-1; D possibly corresponds to TRBD1 (6 bases). Trimming shortened V by 3 bases and J by 2 bases, and 12 bases separated the two germline ends. Germline values: CDR1 SGDLS, CDR2 YYNGEE. The CDR3 covers 15 residues. The CDR3 spells CASSGTGYPYNEQFF. DNA for the CDR3: TGTGCCAGCAGCGGTACAGGGTATCCCTACAATGAGCAGTTCTTC. The whole variable domain, filled in from reference TRBV9 and TRBJ2-1, reads DSGVTQTPKHLITATGQRVTLRCSPRSGDLSVYWYQQSLDQGLQFLIQYYNGEERAKGNILERFSAQQFPDLHSELNLSSLELGDSALYFCASSGTGYPYNEQFFGPGTRLTVL.

The chain recombines TRBV5-4 with TRBJ2-2, with 7 bases fitting TRBD1. Trimming removed 0 bases from V and 4 bases from J; junction bases left unmatched: 3. Germline CDR1 SGHNT, CDR2 YYREEE (reference sequence). The CDR3 is 15 amino acids. The CDR3 protein is CASSLEQGFTGELFF. As DNA, the CDR3 is TGTGCCAGCAGCTTGGAACAGGGGTTCACCGGGGAGCTGTTTTTT.

The chain has TRBV7-2 and TRBJ2-7; D is perhaps TRBD1 or TRBD2 (6 bases each). The V and J ends lost 5 bases and 2 bases respectively, with 13 bases between them. Germline CDR1 is SGHTA and CDR2 is FQGNSA. The CDR3 spans 14 residues. CDR3 amino acids: CASSHGGATYEQYF. In DNA form, the CDR3 reads TGTGCCAGCAGCCACGGGGGCGCAACCTACGAGCAGTACTTC.

The J gene is TRBJ2-5, the V gene TRBV5-1; D is possibly TRBD2 (5 bases). The CDR3 spans 13 residues. Germline V CDR1 and CDR2: SGHRS, YFSETQ. With 4 bases removed from V and 4 bases from J, the gap between germline ends came to 11 bases. The CDR3 protein is CASSPDFGETQYF. The CDR3 nucleotides are TGCGCCAGCAGCCCGGACTTCGGAGAGACCCAGTACTTC.

The chain recombines TRBV6-6 with TRBJ2-2; D is unclear. Per the germline V gene, CDR1 is MNHNY and CDR2 is SVGAGI (reference sequence). The CDR3 has 12 amino acids. V was trimmed by 6 bases and J by 5 bases, leaving 7 bases between them. The CDR3 region is CASSRRTGELFF. CDR3 nucleotides: TGTGCCAGCAGCCGAAGGACCGGGGAGCTGTTTTTT.

The chain links TRBV12-5 to TRBJ1-5, with D maybe TRBD1 (5 bases). Germline V lookup: CDR1 LGHNT, CDR2 FRNRAP. V dropped 1 base and J dropped 3 bases, with 16 bases sitting between them. There are 17 residues in the CDR3. The DNA of the CDR3 is TGTGCTAGTGGTTTGGGCTCAGCCAGGGCCGACAATCAGCCCCAGCATTTT. This translates into CASGLGSARADNQPQHF.

V gene TRBV15 combines with J gene TRBJ1-3, with a possible D match to TRBD1 (5 bases). CDR3 length: 15 amino acids. Trimming left V 5 bases short and J 4 bases short, with 15 bases between. CDR1 is LNHNV and CDR2 is YYDKDF in the germline V gene (reference sequence). CDR3 DNA sequence: TGTGCCACCAGCCCCCAGGGAACTTACGGAAACACCATATATTTT. Protein: CATSPQGTYGNTIYF.

This chain joins TRBV6-5 and TRBJ1-1, with D unresolved. This CDR3 comprises 13 residues. Germline loops: CDR1 MNHEY, CDR2 SVGAGI. V lost 5 bases to trimming and J lost 6 bases, with 13 bases between them. The CDR3 loop is CASSPAGTPEAFF. In nucleotides, the CDR3 is TGTGCCAGCAGTCCCGCGGGAACACCTGAAGCTTTCTTT.

The chain has TRBV30 and TRBJ1-1, with TRBD1 matching 7 bases. The V segment lost 3 bases and the J segment 0 bases; nucleotides outside the gene matches: 1. The CDR3 is 13 amino acids. Germline V CDR1 and CDR2: GTSNPN, SVGIG (reference sequence). The CDR3 spells CAWRGQMNTEAFF. CDR3 DNA: TGTGCCTGGAGGGGACAGATGAACACTGAAGCTTTCTTT.

This chain links TRBV14 with TRBJ1-1; maybe TRBD1 (5 bases). Per the germline V gene, CDR1 is SGHDN and CDR2 is FVKESK. Between the trimmed V and J ends, which lost 5 bases and 7 bases, there was a span of 14 bases. CDR3 length: 13 amino acids. Here the CDR3 DNA reads TGTGCCAGCAGCGCTTTTCGGGGGGGTGAAGCTTTCTTT. It specifies CASSAFRGGEAFF.

The chain combines TRBV11-3 with TRBJ2-5; D might be TRBD1 (6 bases). The J call may be in error: the DNA end matches TRBJ2-7 better. From germline, CDR1 is SGHNT and CDR2 YENEEA. There are 12 residues in the CDR3. The CDR3 spells CAKGVHYYEQYF. CDR3 DNA sequence: TGTGCCAAGGGGGTACATTACTACGAGCAGTACTTC.

This chain joins TRBV5-5 and TRBJ1-5, with a tentative D call TRBD1 (5 bases). CDR3 length: 14 residues. The V gene lost 4 bases and the J gene lost 3 bases, with 11 bases spanning the gap. CDR1 is SGHKS, CDR2 YYEKEE, per germline (reference sequence). CDR3 nucleotide sequence: TGTGCCAGCAGCCCCGACAGCTCCAATCAGCCCCAGCATTTT. It encodes CASSPDSSNQPQHF.

This chain's CDR3 is CASSLYGGRKNIQYF. The CDR3 nucleotides read TGTGCCAGCAGCCTCTACGGGGGCCGCAAAAACATTCAGTACTTC. The chain employs TRBV7-3 and TRBJ2-4; D is perhaps TRBD1 or TRBD2 (6 bases each). The CDR3 runs to 15 residues. Germline lookup yields CDR1 SGHTA and CDR2 FQGTGA. Trimming stripped 5 bases from V and 3 bases from J, with 14 bases between.

The V and J genes are TRBV19 and TRBJ2-1, with D possibly being TRBD1 or TRBD2 (5 bases each). V was clipped by 3 bases and J by 2 bases, with 11 bases between them. Looked up from germline, CDR1 is LNHDA and CDR2 is SQIVND (reference sequence). This CDR3 contains 15 residues. The CDR3 spells CASSIGRDPYNEQFF. The DNA for the CDR3 is TGTGCCAGTAGTATCGGAAGGGACCCCTACAATGAGCAGTTCTTC. The variable domain in full, with the rest retrieved from reference TRBV19 and TRBJ2-1, is DGGITQSPKYLFRKEGQNVTLSCEQNLNHDAMYWYRQDPGQGLRLIYYSQIVNDFQKGDIAEGYSVSREKKESFPLTVTSAQKNPTAFYLCASSIGRDPYNEQFFGPGTRLTVL.

This sequence joins TRBV5-1 and TRBJ1-4; no clear D. This CDR3 has 16 residues. V lost 4 bases and J lost 4, with 17 bases in between. The germline V gene has CDR1 SGHRS and CDR2 YFSETQ. CDR3 sequence reads: CASSRHQGGNNEKLFF. Here the CDR3 DNA reads TGCGCCAGCAGCCGACATCAAGGAGGGAATAATGAAAAACTGTTTTTT.

The chain is built from TRBV4-2 and TRBJ1-5, with unresolved D. This CDR3 is built from 18 residues. The V gene's germline CDR1 is LGHNA and CDR2 YNFKEQ. V gave up 0 bases and J gave up 0 bases, with 15 bases separating them. The CDR3 here is CASSQDSDTGYSNQPQHF. The CDR3 DNA reads as TGTGCCAGCAGCCAAGATTCCGATACGGGGTATAGCAATCAGCCCCAGCATTTT.

The chain is built from TRBV11-2 and TRBJ1-1; D not certain. This CDR3 region has 12 residues. CDR1 SGHAT and CDR2 FQNNGV come from the germline V gene. V shed 1 base and J shed 11 bases, with 11 bases lying between them. The CDR3 DNA is TGTGCCAGCAGCTTAGGAACTGGCCGGGCTTTCTTT. Its protein is CASSLGTGRAFF. Full variable domain (missing parts from reference TRBV11-2 and TRBJ1-1): EAGVAQSPRYKIIEKRQSVAFWCNPISGHATLYWYQQILGQGPKLLIQFQNNGVVDDSQLPKDRFSAERLKGVDSTLKIQPAKLEDSAVYLCASSLGTGRAFFGQGTRLTVV.